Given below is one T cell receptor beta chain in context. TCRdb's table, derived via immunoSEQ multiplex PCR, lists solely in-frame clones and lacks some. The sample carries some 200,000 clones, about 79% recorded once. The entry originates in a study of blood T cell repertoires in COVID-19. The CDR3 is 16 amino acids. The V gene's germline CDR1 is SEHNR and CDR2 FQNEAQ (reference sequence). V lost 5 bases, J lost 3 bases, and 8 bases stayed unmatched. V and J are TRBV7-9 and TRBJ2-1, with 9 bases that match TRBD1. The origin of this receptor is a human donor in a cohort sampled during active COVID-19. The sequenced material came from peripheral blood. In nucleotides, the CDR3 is TGTGCCAGCAGCCCTACAGGGGGCGCTGGCTACAATGAGCAGTTCTTC. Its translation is CASSPTGGAGYNEQFF.